This is a list of T cell receptor beta chains from one sample in a study of early T cells in non-severe SARS-CoV-2 infection. A single record per CDR3 protein comes from TCRdb applying MiXCR to the 5' RACE reads. The sample holds 50,000 to 70,000 distinct CDR3 sequences, under 15% seen once. The sample comprised whole blood. Source of these receptors: an adult who was a healthcare worker with PCR-confirmed SARS-CoV-2 infection or an uninfected control (not recorded which). CDR3s include the opening cysteine and the closing phenylalanine or tryptophan. D genes are given only for firm matches. Clone size is stated in some rows and not others, as once, few, many or a class when expanded.

v_gene	abundance	d_gene	j_gene	CDR3nt	CDR3aa
TRBV7-2	NA	NA	TRBJ1-5	TGTGCCAGCAGCTTAGACGATAGCAATCAGCCCCAGCATTTT	CASSLDDSNQPQHF
TRBV29-1	NA	NA	TRBJ2-2	TGCAGCGTCCCCGGGCCAAACACCGGGGAGCTGTTTTTT	CSVPGPNTGELFF
TRBV6-2/TRBV6-3	NA	NA	TRBJ2-3	TGTGCCAGCACCACTAGGTATACGCAGTATTTT	CASTTRYTQYF
TRBV3-1	NA	NA	TRBJ2-3	TGTGCCAGCAGCCAAGATGGGAGCACAGATACGCAGTATTTT	CASSQDGSTDTQYF
TRBV12-3/TRBV12-4	NA	NA	TRBJ1-2	TGTGCCAGCAGCCGACGGGGGTCTCTTTATGGCTACACCTTC	CASSRRGSLYGYTF
TRBV27	NA	NA	TRBJ1-5	TGTGCCAGCAGTCGTGGCGGGGCAAGACCCCAGCATTTT	CASSRGGARPQHF
TRBV7-2	NA	NA	TRBJ2-1	TGTGCCAGCAGCTGGAGGACTCTTACAGAAAATGAGCAGTTCTTC	CASSWRTLTENEQFF
TRBV20-1	few	TRBD1	TRBJ1-2	TGCAGTGCCAAAATGGACAGGGACTATGGCTACACCTTC	CSAKMDRDYGYTF
TRBV14	few	NA	TRBJ1-1	TGTGCCAGCAGCCCCACCCTATTGACAGAAGCTTTCTTT	CASSPTLLTEAFF
TRBV29-1	many	NA	TRBJ2-1	TGCAGCGTCCGACGGACAGCCTCATGGGAGCAGTTCTTC	CSVRRTASWEQFF
TRBV4-1	NA	NA	TRBJ2-1	TGCGCCAGCAGCCAAGTTGAGGCAACTAGCAAGTTCTTC	CASSQVEATSKFF
TRBV11-2	few	NA	TRBJ2-3	TGTGCCAGCAGCCACCCCATGCCTACAGATACGCAGTATTTT	CASSHPMPTDTQYF
TRBV11-2	NA	NA	TRBJ2-1	TGTGCCAGCAGCTTAGAACGTGGGGGAGGAAATGAGCAGTTCTTC	CASSLERGGGNEQFF
TRBV11-2	few	TRBD1	TRBJ2-1	TGTGCCAGCAGCTCGGGACAGCCGGGTTCATTCTCTTACAATGAGCAGTTCTTC	CASSSGQPGSFSYNEQFF
TRBV7-9	NA	TRBD2	TRBJ2-5	TGTGCCAGCAGCCGACCCCGTTTACCAAGACTAGCGGGGGACGGAGATACCCAGTACTTC	CASSRPRLPRLAGDGDTQYF
TRBV27	many	TRBD1	TRBJ1-2	TGTGCCAGCAGTTTAGGGGGACAGGGGGCCTATGGCTACACCTTC	CASSLGGQGAYGYTF
TRBV20-1	many	NA	TRBJ2-5	TGCAGTGCTAGCGGGGGTGAGACCCAGTACTTC	CSASGGETQYF
TRBV18	many	TRBD1	TRBJ1-5	TGTGCCAGCTCACCCGACAGGGGACAGCCCCAGCATTTT	CASSPDRGQPQHF
TRBV6-2/TRBV6-3	NA	NA	TRBJ1-1	TGTGCCAGCAGACAAACAGGGCGGACTGAAGCTTTCTTT	CASRQTGRTEAFF
TRBV7-6	many	TRBD2	TRBJ2-1	TGTGCCAGCAGCTCGGGGGGGTCCTACAATGAGCAGTTCTTC	CASSSGGSYNEQFF
TRBV30	few	NA	TRBJ2-2	TGTGCCTGGAGTGTTCGGGGGGCTACGAACACCGGGGAGCTGTTTTTT	CAWSVRGATNTGELFF
TRBV29-1	NA	NA	TRBJ2-7	TGCAGCGTTGGGGGGGCAGGGTCGACGTACGAGCAGTACTTC	CSVGGAGSTYEQYF
TRBV7-8	few	TRBD1	TRBJ1-1	TGTGCCAGCGGGACAGTTATGAACACTGAAGCTTTCTTT	CASGTVMNTEAFF
TRBV7-7	few	NA	TRBJ2-7	TGTGCTAGCAGCTTGGGCGGGGTTGACACCCCATTCGAGAAGTACGAGCAGTACTTC	CASSLGGVDTPFEKYEQYF
TRBV5-5	many	TRBD2	TRBJ2-1	TGTGCCAGCAGAACGGGACTAGCGGGGGTTGGGAATGAGCAGTTCTTC	CASRTGLAGVGNEQFF
TRBV7-9	NA	NA	TRBJ1-4	TGTGCCAGCAGCTTAGACAGGGATGGTTATGAAAAACTGTTTTTT	CASSLDRDGYEKLFF
TRBV11-1	NA	NA	TRBJ2-7	TGTGCCAGCAGCTTAGGAGGCCACGAGCAGTACTTC	CASSLGGHEQYF
TRBV12-3/TRBV12-4	few	TRBD2	TRBJ2-3	TGTGCCAGCAGTCCCCGCCGCGGGGGGAGCACAGATACGCAGTATTTT	CASSPRRGGSTDTQYF
TRBV7-3	many	NA	TRBJ2-3	TGTGCCAGCAGCTTATACGGCGGGGGCCGGGGCACAGATACGCAGTATTTT	CASSLYGGGRGTDTQYF
TRBV6-5	NA	NA	TRBJ2-1	TGTGCCAGCAGTTACTCGACGGCCAATGAGCAGTTCTTC	CASSYSTANEQFF
TRBV20-1	NA	NA	TRBJ1-3	TGCAGTGCTAGGGGACACGTGCTTGGAAACACCATATATTTT	CSARGHVLGNTIYF
TRBV11-2	many	NA	TRBJ2-7	TGTGCCAGCAGCGCCCTGGAGGGCTCCTACGAGCAGTACTTC	CASSALEGSYEQYF
TRBV5-1	NA	NA	TRBJ1-2	TGCGCCAGCAGCAGGGAAGGGGGTGGAGGCTACACCTTC	CASSREGGGGYTF
TRBV6-6	few	TRBD1	TRBJ2-3	TGTGCCAGCAGGAACCGGGACAGGGGAATTAGTGCAGATACGCAGTATTTT	CASRNRDRGISADTQYF
TRBV19	many	NA	TRBJ2-1	TGTGCCAGTAGTATAGGTCAGAACTCCTACAATGAGCAGTTCTTC	CASSIGQNSYNEQFF
TRBV6-5	few	TRBD1	TRBJ1-1	TGTGCCAGCAGCCCCATATCCTCAGGGGGAACTGAAGCTTTCTTT	CASSPISSGGTEAFF
TRBV29-1	few	TRBD1	TRBJ2-2	TGCAGCGTCCGGACAGGGATAACCGGGGAGCTGTTTTTT	CSVRTGITGELFF
TRBV20-1	few	NA	TRBJ2-7	TGCAGTGCTAGAGATAACCGGGGGTGGTCCTACGAGCAGTACTTC	CSARDNRGWSYEQYF
TRBV12-3/TRBV12-4	many	NA	TRBJ1-1	TGTGCCAGCAGGACGTTGGACGAAGCTTTCTTT	CASRTLDEAFF
TRBV5-1	few	NA	TRBJ2-3	TGCGCCAGCAGCTTGACAGCTGTCACTAGCACAGATACGCAGTATTTT	CASSLTAVTSTDTQYF
TRBV13	few	NA	TRBJ2-6	TGTGCCAGCAGCCGCAGGGTCGGTGGGGCCAACGTCCTGACTTTC	CASSRRVGGANVLTF
TRBV19	NA	NA	TRBJ2-1	TGTGCCTTCGAGGACTCGCCGGAACGAAATGAGCAGTTCTTC	CAFEDSPERNEQFF
TRBV29-1	few	NA	TRBJ1-2	TGCAGCGTTTGGGGCCCCAACTATGGCTACACCTTC	CSVWGPNYGYTF
TRBV27	NA	TRBD1	TRBJ2-5	TGTGCCAGCAGTAGACAGGGTCGAGGGGAGACCCAGTACTTC	CASSRQGRGETQYF
TRBV20-1	NA	NA	TRBJ2-6	TGCAGTGCTCCCCCCGGCGCTGGGGCCAACGTCCTGACTTTC	CSAPPGAGANVLTF
TRBV20-1	NA	NA	TRBJ2-1	TGCAGTGCTAGTCGGCCTACCCAAGGCGAGCAGTTCTTC	CSASRPTQGEQFF
TRBV11-2	few	NA	TRBJ2-6	TGTGCCAGCAGCTTAGACCGGGACCGACTCCCCTCTGGGGCCAACGTCCTGACTTTC	CASSLDRDRLPSGANVLTF
TRBV11-2	NA	TRBD2	TRBJ2-7	TGTGCCAGCAGCAGCCTAGCGGGTAGCTCCTACGAGCAGTACTTC	CASSSLAGSSYEQYF